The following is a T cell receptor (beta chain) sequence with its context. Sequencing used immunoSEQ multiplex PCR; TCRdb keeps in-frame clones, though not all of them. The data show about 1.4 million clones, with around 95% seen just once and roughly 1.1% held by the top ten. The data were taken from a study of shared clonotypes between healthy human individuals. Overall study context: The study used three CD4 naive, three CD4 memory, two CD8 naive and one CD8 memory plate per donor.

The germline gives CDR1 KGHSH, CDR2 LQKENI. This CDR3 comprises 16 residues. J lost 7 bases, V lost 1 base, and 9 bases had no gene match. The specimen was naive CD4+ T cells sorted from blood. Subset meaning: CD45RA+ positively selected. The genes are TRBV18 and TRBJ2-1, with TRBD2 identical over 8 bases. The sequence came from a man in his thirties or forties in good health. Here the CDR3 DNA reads TGTGCCAGCTCACCACGCGGGGGGAGTATAATGAATGAGCAGTTCTTC. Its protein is CASSPRGGSIMNEQFF.